One and the same sample provided the 26 T cell receptor beta chains below, sequenced in a study of CD4 and CD8 cells across lung adenocarcinoma regions. TCRdb analysed the PCR reads with MiXCR anew, one entry per CDR3 protein. In the table there are approximately 9,000 distinct CDR3 sequences, approximately 46% of which are singletons. Sequencing input: CD8+ T cells from the margin of a lung tumor. Every receptor here comes from a female donor with lung adenocarcinoma. The CD4 and CD8 labels of this study may be unreliable.

The V and J genes are TRBV6-1 and TRBJ2-3, with 12 bases that match TRBD1. The CDR3 is 14 amino acids. Germline-derived CDR1 and CDR2 are MNHNS and SASEGT. V dropped 6 bases and J dropped 8; count of bases not matched to a gene: 6. The CDR3 here is CASRPGTGGVTQYF. The CDR3 region has the DNA TGTGCCAGCAGGCCCGGGACAGGGGGCGTTACGCAGTATTTT.

Only a few counts were recorded for this clonotype. The rearrangement uses TRBV27 and TRBJ2-3; D not resolved. The CDR3 spans 12 residues. From germline, CDR1 is MNHEY and CDR2 SMNVEV (reference sequence). Trimming pared 5 bases from V and 4 bases from J, leaving 7 bases between. The chain's CDR3 is CASSPGSDTQYF. CDR3 bases: TGTGCCAGCAGTCCTGGGTCAGATACGCAGTATTTT.

This clonotype was recorded once. This chain links TRBV6-1 with TRBJ2-2, with D tentatively TRBD2 (6 bases). Trimming left V 6 bases short and J 4 bases short, with 15 bases between. Germline CDR1 MNHNS, CDR2 SASEGT. This CDR3 contains 15 residues. CDR3 coding DNA: TGTGCCAGCAGCAAGTCGGGAGCTTCCACCGGGGAGCTGTTTTTT. Protein product: CASSKSGASTGELFF.

This clonotype is medium-sized (0.01 to 0.1%). The CDR3 region is CASSEAAPWDSGYEQYF. The CDR3 DNA follows: TGTGCCAGCAGTGAAGCCGCTCCTTGGGACAGCGGCTACGAGCAGTACTTC. The chain employs TRBV6-1 and TRBJ2-7, with 7 bases matching TRBD1. The CDR3 runs 17 residues. Trimming took 0 bases from V and 3 from J; bases not matched to a gene: 11. Germline-derived CDR1 and CDR2 are MNHNS and SASEGT.

The gene calls are TRBV12-3 or TRBV12-4 and TRBJ2-3; tentatively, D is TRBD1 (6 bases). V shed 6 bases and J shed 5 bases, with 15 bases lying between them. This CDR3 is 14 amino acids long. CDR3 loop: CASSPTGTGDTQYF. The CDR3 coding sequence is TGTGCCAGCAGCCCTACAGGGACGGGAGATACGCAGTATTTT.

The chain uses TRBV11-2 and TRBJ2-1; 9 positions match TRBD2. The CDR3 totals 14 residues. Germline V gene data show CDR1 as SGHAT and CDR2 as FQNNGV. V shed 5 bases and J 8 bases; nucleotides not matched to a gene: 7. The CDR3 spells CASSLAGTSYEQFF. CDR3 DNA: TGTGCCAGCAGCCTGGCCGGGACTAGCTATGAGCAGTTCTTC.

V is TRBV27 and J is TRBJ2-3; the match to TRBD2 covers 9 bases. After removal of 5 bases from V and 5 bases from J, the junction contained 8 bases not matched to a gene. The germline CDR1 and CDR2 sequences are MNHEY and SMNVEV (reference sequence). This CDR3 has 15 amino acids. The DNA for the CDR3 is TGTGCCAGCAGTCCTAGAGCGGGAGGCAAAGATACGCAGTATTTT. Its protein product is CASSPRAGGKDTQYF.

This clonotype was observed a few times. The chain couples TRBV27 to TRBJ2-1; TRBD1 is a possible D gene (6 bases). Near its end, the DNA agrees better with TRBJ2-7, so the J call may be wrong. CDR1 is MNHEY and CDR2 is SMNVEV in the germline V gene (reference sequence). There are 14 residues in the CDR3. The CDR3 reads CASSLGRGFYEQYF. CDR3 nucleotide sequence: TGTGCCAGCAGTTTAGGCAGGGGTTTCTACGAGCAGTACTTC.

In this sample, this clonotype turned up a few times. The J gene is TRBJ2-1, the V gene TRBV27; D is ambiguous. V lost 3 bases to trimming and J lost 1 base, with 7 bases between them. The V gene's germline CDR1 is MNHEY and CDR2 SMNVEV (reference sequence). The CDR3 runs 14 residues. CDR3 coding DNA: TGTGCCAGCAGTTTTCGACCGTCCTACAATGAGCAGTTCTTC. This sequence encodes CASSFRPSYNEQFF.

V and J are TRBV12-3 or TRBV12-4 and TRBJ2-1, with TRBD2 matching over 10 bases. The CDR3 consists of 14 residues. The trim removed 2 bases at V and 5 bases at J, leaving 0 bases unmatched. DNA for the CDR3: TGTGCCAGCAGTTTACTAGCGGGAGACAATGAGCAGTTCTTC. Protein: CASSLLAGDNEQFF.

About this clonotype: A read error may produce the germline difference seen at one junction end. This chain uses TRBV10-2 with TRBJ2-5; 7 positions match TRBD2. CDR1 is WSHSY and CDR2 is SAAADI in the germline V gene. The CDR3 contains 15 residues. For the CDR3, the DNA is TGCGCCAGGGGTACGGGGGGACGTGACCAAGAGACCCAGTATTTC. It encodes CARGTGGRDQETQYF.

This clonotype was seen a handful of times. The rearrangement joins TRBV6-1 to TRBJ2-5; tentatively, D is TRBD2 (6 bases). The germline V gene encodes CDR1 MNHNS and CDR2 SASEGT. The CDR3 loop spans 13 amino acids. The V and J ends lost 6 bases and 5 bases respectively, with 13 bases between them. The CDR3 DNA follows: TGTGCCAGCAGCCGAGGGAGGACGGAGACCCAGTACTTC. Translation gives CASSRGRTETQYF.

With respect to this clonotype: At one boundary the junction diverges from the germline segment, which might be a read error. The chain uses TRBV6-1 and TRBJ1-4; D might be TRBD1 (5 bases). CDR1 is MNHNS, CDR2 SASEGT, per germline. The CDR3 length is 15 residues. Here the CDR3 DNA reads TGTGCCAGCAGGGGGGGATCCACACCTAATGAAACCCTCTACTTT. It yields the protein CASRGGSTPNETLYF.

The chain has TRBV5-1 and TRBJ2-1; TRBD1 or TRBD2 may be the D gene (5 bases each). Per germline, CDR1 SGHRS and CDR2 YFSETQ. Trimming cost V 4 bases and J 7 bases, with 18 bases left between them. This CDR3 region has 15 residues. The CDR3 DNA is TGCGCCAGCAGCCCCGGGGCCTCCGCCGTGAATGAGCAGTTCTTC. Its protein is CASSPGASAVNEQFF.

Note on this clonotype: One end of the junction fails to match germline, which may point to a read error. The chain has TRBV10-2 and TRBJ2-1; 8 positions agree with TRBD1. Germline lookup yields CDR1 WSHSY and CDR2 SAAADI. The CDR3 totals 15 residues. The CDR3 nucleotides are TGCGCCAGGAGTCCCGGGGCAGGGGGCAAAGATGAGCAGTTCTTT. Its protein is CARSPGAGGKDEQFF.

About this clonotype: One end of the junction fails to match germline, which may point to a read error. J is TRBJ2-3 and V is TRBV27, with a weak D call TRBD2 (5 bases). Germline lookup yields CDR1 MNHEY and CDR2 SMNVEV (reference sequence). The CDR3 totals 15 residues. CDR3 residues: CARGPGQRAKDTQYF. DNA for the CDR3: TGTGCCCGCGGCCCCGGGCAGAGGGCCAAAGATACTCAGTATTTC.

This clonotype was detected many times. The J gene is TRBJ2-4, the V gene TRBV6-1; TRBD2 matches 10 bases. Trimming at V came to 2 bases and at J to 6 bases, leaving 4 bases not matched to a gene. The CDR3 contains 15 residues. Germline lookup yields CDR1 MNHNS and CDR2 SASEGT. The CDR3 DNA reads as TGTGCCAGCAGTGAAATGGCTAGCGGGAGAAACATTCAGTACTTC. It is translated as CASSEMASGRNIQYF.

In its sample, this clonotype ranks as medium-sized (0.01 to 0.1%). The V and J genes are TRBV7-2 and TRBJ2-1, with 9 bases lining up with TRBD1. This CDR3 contains 16 residues. The V gene's germline CDR1 is SGHTA and CDR2 FQGNSA. Losses at the gene ends were 5 bases for V and 2 bases for J; bases not matched to a gene: 7. The chain's CDR3 is CASSHRGRITYNEQFF. CDR3 nucleotide sequence: TGTGCCAGCAGCCACAGGGGGCGAATTACCTACAATGAGCAGTTCTTC. The full variable domain, in which reference TRBV7-2 and TRBJ2-1 provide the parts outside the CDR3, is GAGVSQSPSNKVTEKGKDVELRCDPISGHTALYWYRQSLGQGLEFLIYFQGNSAPDKSGLPSDRFSAERTGGSVSTLTIQRTQQEDSAVYLCASSHRGRITYNEQFFGPGTRLTVL.

The table lists this clonotype with a few counts. The J gene is TRBJ2-3, the V gene TRBV9; either TRBD1 or TRBD2 may supply D (5 bases each). The V end was cut by 1 base, the J end by 4 bases, with 7 bases between. The CDR3 length is 13 residues. The V gene's germline CDR1 is SGDLS and CDR2 YYNGEE. CDR3 protein: CASSVLGADTQYF. The DNA for the CDR3 is TGTGCCAGCAGCGTACTGGGGGCAGATACGCAGTATTTT. Full variable domain (rest looked up from reference TRBV9 and TRBJ2-3): DSGVTQTPKHLITATGQRVTLRCSPRSGDLSVYWYQQSLDQGLQFLIQYYNGEERAKGNILERFSAQQFPDLHSELNLSSLELGDSALYFCASSVLGADTQYFGPGTRLTVL.

The V call is TRBV9, the J call TRBJ1-1; D might be TRBD1 (6 bases). The V end was cut by 4 bases, the J end by 5 bases, with 18 bases between. Germline lookup yields CDR1 SGDLS and CDR2 YYNGEE. This CDR3 has 15 residues. CDR3 DNA sequence: TGTGCCAGCAGCCCAACCCTACAGGGAGGTACTGAAGCTTTCTTT. Residues: CASSPTLQGGTEAFF.

The sample holds one count of this clonotype. This chain connects TRBV6-5 to TRBJ2-5, with TRBD2 matching 13 bases. The CDR3 runs 16 residues. The germline CDR1 and CDR2 sequences are MNHEY and SVGAGI. Germline trimming cut 0 bases from V and 2 bases from J; bases unmatched to any gene: 0. CDR3 sequence: CASSYSTSGGQETQYF. CDR3 nucleotide sequence: TGTGCCAGCAGTTACTCGACTAGCGGGGGGCAAGAGACCCAGTACTTC.

This clonotype was seen only a few times. The chain recombines TRBV4-2 with TRBJ2-1, with TRBD2 identical over 13 bases. Losses at the gene ends were 1 base for V and 0 bases for J; bases not matched to a gene: 0. Germline-derived CDR1 and CDR2 are LGHNA and YNFKEQ. The CDR3 spans 17 residues. The CDR3: CASSQGTSGSSYNEQFF. CDR3 DNA sequence: TGTGCCAGCAGCCAAGGGACTAGCGGGAGCTCCTACAATGAGCAGTTCTTC.

As to this clonotype: Germline and junction disagree at one end, which may indicate a read error. This chain uses TRBV27 with TRBJ2-4; tentatively, D is TRBD2 (5 bases). This CDR3 is 16 amino acids long. Germline values: CDR1 MNHEY, CDR2 SMNVEV (reference sequence). This chain's CDR3 is CASRKQGLSSDNILYF. The CDR3 DNA reads TGTGCCAGCAGAAAACAAGGACTGTCCAGCGACAACATTCTGTACTTC.

This sequence joins TRBV10-3 and TRBJ2-2; D perhaps matches TRBD1 (5 bases). Judging by the DNA end, TRBJ2-3 fits better; the J call may be wrong. Germline CDR1 reads ENHRY; CDR2 reads SYGVKD. This CDR3 is built from 15 residues. CDR3 bases: TGTGCCATCAGCCTCCCGACAGTGAGCAGCGATACGCAGTATTTT. It yields the protein CAISLPTVSSDTQYF.

Details on this clonotype: The junction departs from germline at one end; a sequencing error may be responsible. CDR3 in amino acids: CASSEVGKDEQYF. The DNA for the CDR3 is TGCGCCAGCAGTGAGGTTGGGAAAGATGAGCAGTACTTT. V and J are TRBV10-1 and TRBJ2-3; D is ambiguous. The CDR3 runs 13 residues. The germline V gene encodes CDR1 WNHNN and CDR2 SYGVQD (reference sequence).

V is TRBV4-2 and J is TRBJ2-3; a weak D match, TRBD2 (7 bases). Trimming shortened V by 4 bases and J by 0 bases, and 20 bases separated the two germline ends. This CDR3 is 18 amino acids long. Germline lookup yields CDR1 LGHNA and CDR2 YNFKEQ. The CDR3 loop is CASSLLGGGGSSTDTQYF. For the CDR3, the DNA is TGTGCCAGCAGCCTCCTGGGGGGCGGGGGCTCTAGCACAGATACGCAGTATTTT.